One T cell receptor (beta chain) is described in this entry. V dropped 5 bases and J dropped 1 base, with 8 bases sitting between them. CDR1 and CDR2 from the germline V gene are KGHSH and LQKENI. The CDR3 is 13 residues long. The data belong to a study of T cell responses to AZD1222 COVID-19 vaccine. Produced via immunoSEQ multiplex PCR; TCRdb's table is partial and in-frame only. The sample yields around 120,000 clones, around 85% seen once. The clonotype was recovered from an adult in good health. This chain uses TRBV18 with TRBJ1-1; maybe TRBD1 (6 bases). The source material was peripheral blood, sampled on day 0 of MenACWY control vaccination. CDR3 nucleotides: TGTGCCAGCTCAGGGACACCGAACACTGAAGCTTTCTTT. Translating gives CASSGTPNTEAFF.